The 15 T cell receptor beta chains listed next were all sequenced from one sample in a study of control samples from healthy donors and cancer patients (dated by TCRdb to the early 2020s). The library was produced with the immunoSEQ multiplex PCR assay. TCRdb took over this immuneACCESS table, retaining in-frame rearrangements with V and J assigned. Such tables are incomplete; in checked studies, under half of the missing clones stem from an unresolved V gene, and the remainder is unexplained. The sample table records tens of thousands of clones; 91% of these occur just once. Roughly 12% of the sample rests with the top ten. The sample taken for sequencing was PBMCs. The source of these receptors is a man in his forties or fifties with lung cancer.

V and J are TRBV11-2 and TRBJ2-7; 9 bases fit TRBD2. The CDR3 length is 15 residues. The germline gives CDR1 SGHAT, CDR2 FQNNGV. With V trimmed by 3 bases and J by 0 bases, 3 bases remained unmatched. CDR3 nucleotides: TGTGCCAGCAGCTTTAGCGGGGGAGACTCCTACGAGCAGTACTTC. It translates to CASSFSGGDSYEQYF.

The CDR3 DNA follows: TGCGCCAGCAGCTTGCATCCAGGGGTGAGCTACGAGCAGTACTTC. Residues: CASSLHPGVSYEQYF. The chain uses TRBV5-1 and TRBJ2-7; weak D call: TRBD1 (6 bases). Germline V gene data show CDR1 as SGHRS and CDR2 as YFSETQ. The V gene lost 1 base and the J gene lost 3 bases, with 14 bases spanning the gap. This CDR3 region has 15 residues.

This sequence joins TRBV7-3 and TRBJ2-5, with 8 nucleotides matching TRBD1. The J segment lost 0 bases and the V segment lost 5 bases, leaving 11 bases of the junction unmatched. Germline V gives CDR1 SGHTA, CDR2 FQGTGA. This CDR3 has 17 amino acids. The CDR3: CASSPRGLDRDQETQYF. As DNA, the CDR3 is TGTGCCAGCAGCCCCAGAGGATTGGACAGGGACCAAGAGACCCAGTACTTC.

The genes are TRBV5-4 and TRBJ1-1, with unresolved D. Germline-derived CDR1 and CDR2 are SGHNT and YYREEE (reference sequence). This CDR3 contains 14 residues. The V end lost 4 bases, the J end lost 1 base, and 11 bases lay between the germline ends. The CDR3 nucleotides are TGTGCCAGCAGCGGAGAGGTGGGGAACACTGAAGCTTTCTTT. Its protein is CASSGEVGNTEAFF.

This chain joins TRBV19 and TRBJ1-5, with D tentatively TRBD1 (5 bases). CDR1 and CDR2 (germline): LNHDA, SQIVND (reference sequence). CDR3 length: 18 amino acids. Trimming took off 7 bases at V and 2 bases at J, with 24 bases between the two ends. The CDR3 reads CASMSATLEGLGNQPQHF. The CDR3 DNA sequence: TGTGCCAGTATGTCGGCCACCCTAGAGGGACTGGGCAATCAGCCCCAGCATTTT.

CDR3 sequence (DNA): TGTGCCAGCTCACAACCCCTAGCGGGGGAGAACACCGGGGAGCTGTTTTTT. This gives the protein CASSQPLAGENTGELFF. The chain is built from TRBV18 and TRBJ2-2; TRBD2 matches at 10 bases. The CDR3 totals 17 residues. Looked up from germline, CDR1 is KGHSH and CDR2 is LQKENI. With 4 bases clipped from V and 1 base from J, the junction kept 6 bases outside the gene matches.

This chain uses TRBV30 with TRBJ1-2, with D unresolved. The CDR3 spans 11 residues. The V gene's germline CDR1 is GTSNPN and CDR2 SVGIG (reference sequence). V was shortened by 8 bases and J by 4 bases, with 11 bases between the two germline ends. The CDR3 spells CAQSGFYGYTF. In nucleotides, the CDR3 is TGTGCCCAGAGCGGATTCTATGGCTACACCTTC.

The V gene is TRBV5-4, the J gene TRBJ1-2; D gene ambiguous. V lost 0 bases to trimming and J lost 8 bases, with 11 bases between them. The V gene's germline CDR1 is SGHNT and CDR2 YYREEE (reference sequence). CDR3 size: 13 residues. The CDR3 reads CASSLVAAQGYTF. The DNA for the CDR3 is TGTGCCAGCAGCTTGGTGGCGGCGCAGGGCTACACCTTC.

This clone has only one observation. This chain joins TRBV7-8 and TRBJ1-1; 9 positions agree with TRBD1. Germline-derived CDR1 and CDR2 are SGHVS and FQNEAQ. The ends lost 7 bases at V and 5 bases at J; junction bases unmatched: 8. The CDR3 has 14 residues. Here the CDR3 reads CASILQGARTEAFF. The CDR3 DNA reads as TGTGCCAGCATCCTACAGGGGGCCAGGACTGAAGCTTTCTTT.

V and J are TRBV6-5 and TRBJ1-6, with TRBD1 matching 7 bases. CDR1 is MNHEY, CDR2 SVGAGI, per germline. This CDR3 region has 15 residues. With V trimmed by 5 bases and J by 7 bases, 8 bases remained unmatched. CDR3 coding DNA: TGTGCCAGCAGTATATCGGGACAGTCGAATTCACCCCTCCACTTT. Translating it yields CASSISGQSNSPLHF.

The chain carries TRBV5-1 and TRBJ1-2, with D maybe TRBD1 (5 bases). V lost 4 bases to trimming and J lost 7 bases, with 20 bases between them. There are 15 residues in the CDR3. In germline, CDR1 is SGHRS, CDR2 YFSETQ. The CDR3 sequence is CASSTHSQGDRGYTF. The CDR3 coding sequence is TGCGCCAGCAGCACACACTCCCAGGGAGATCGTGGCTACACCTTC.

The chain recombines TRBV20-1 with TRBJ2-1, with D maybe TRBD2 (7 bases). This CDR3 has 14 residues. Trimming removed 3 bases from V and 7 bases from J, with 16 bases in between. Per the germline V gene, CDR1 is DFQATT and CDR2 is SNEGSKA (reference sequence). CDR3 residues: CSASEGGALNEQFF. CDR3 DNA sequence: TGCAGTGCTAGTGAAGGGGGGGCCTTGAATGAGCAGTTCTTC.

V usage is TRBV11-3 and J usage is TRBJ2-3, with 10 bases that match TRBD2. This CDR3 contains 15 residues. J lost 3 bases, V lost 5 bases, and 5 bases had no gene match. From germline, CDR1 is SGHNT and CDR2 YENEEA. CDR3 nucleotide sequence: TGTGCCAGCAGCCTTACTAGCGGGGCGACAGATACGCAGTATTTT. Amino acids: CASSLTSGATDTQYF.

The V call is TRBV3-1 (or the pseudogene TRBV3-2), the J call TRBJ1-6, with D perhaps matching TRBD1 (6 bases). V lost 3 bases and J 11 bases, leaving 11 bases between the germline ends. CDR1 is LGHDT and CDR2 is YNNKEL in the germline V gene (reference sequence). The CDR3 sequence is 13 residues long. This CDR3 is CASSQNQGPPLHF. For the CDR3, the DNA is TGTGCCAGCAGCCAGAACCAGGGGCCACCCCTCCACTTT.

The chain recombines TRBV7-6 with TRBJ2-7; 9 positions match TRBD1. The germline V gene encodes CDR1 SGHVS and CDR2 FNYEAQ. The CDR3 extends over 16 amino acids. The junction had 12 bases not matched to a gene; V was cut back by 5 bases and J by 4 bases. This CDR3 reads CASSPLPGTGSYEQYF. In DNA form, the CDR3 reads TGTGCCAGCAGCCCTCTCCCCGGGACAGGGTCATACGAGCAGTACTTC.